This T cell receptor beta chain stems from a study of T cells in tuberculosis. The study's findings and limits: The stringent gate may have excluded weak CD1B-GMM tetramer binders.

After thawing and overnight rest, PBMC were stained with GMM-loaded CD1B tetramer, viability dye and anti-CD3 for sorting. C32 glucose monomycolate from Rhodococcus equi was loaded onto the CD1B tetramers. Before cryopreservation, the sorted PBMC lost their CD14-expressing monocytes. Sequencing of TCR-alpha and TCR-beta chains was unpaired. Clones were sequenced by immunoSEQ multiplex PCR, and TCRdb holds only the in-frame ones, with some missing. The data show approximately 57,000 clones, nearly 90% seen once. The CDR3 runs to 15 residues. Germline V CDR1 and CDR2: SQVTM, ANQGSEA. With V trimmed by 6 bases and J by 8 bases, 13 bases remained unmatched.

The V and J genes are TRBV29-1 and TRBJ1-2; 12 bases agree with TRBD1. The TCR originated in an adult woman with latent tuberculosis. Source material: CD1b-GMM tetramer-negative cells sorted from PBMCs. The DNA of the CDR3 is TGCAGCGTCGTGACCGGGACAGGGGGCGCAGAAGGCTACACCTTC. Its translation is CSVVTGTGGAEGYTF.